The following is a T cell receptor beta chain sequence with its context. This entry is derived from a study of blood T cells in healthy people across ages. V was trimmed by 4 bases and J by 0 bases, leaving 10 bases between them. Germline CDR1 is SGHRS and CDR2 is YFSETQ. The CDR3 contains 14 residues. Primers used in a second PCR of roughly 6 to 12 cycles were a sample-barcoded 5' primer and a J-beta primer mix. TCRdb itself ran the 5' RACE reads through MiXCR, one entry per CDR3 protein. Here the sample spans about 640,000 distinct CDR3 sequences, roughly 58% being singletons. The sequenced material came from blood. The source is a man in his sixties in good health. The J gene is TRBJ1-1, the V gene TRBV5-1, with D uncertain. The CDR3 protein is CASSPQTMNTEAFF. CDR3 bases: TGCGCCAGCAGCCCACAGACCATGAACACTGAAGCTTTCTTT. Full variable domain (missing parts from reference TRBV5-1 and TRBJ1-1): KAGVTQTPRYLIKTRGQQVTLSCSPISGHRSVSWYQQTPGQGLQFLFEYFSETQRNKGNFPGRFSGRQFSNSRSEMNVSTLELGDSALYLCASSPQTMNTEAFFGQGTRLTVV.